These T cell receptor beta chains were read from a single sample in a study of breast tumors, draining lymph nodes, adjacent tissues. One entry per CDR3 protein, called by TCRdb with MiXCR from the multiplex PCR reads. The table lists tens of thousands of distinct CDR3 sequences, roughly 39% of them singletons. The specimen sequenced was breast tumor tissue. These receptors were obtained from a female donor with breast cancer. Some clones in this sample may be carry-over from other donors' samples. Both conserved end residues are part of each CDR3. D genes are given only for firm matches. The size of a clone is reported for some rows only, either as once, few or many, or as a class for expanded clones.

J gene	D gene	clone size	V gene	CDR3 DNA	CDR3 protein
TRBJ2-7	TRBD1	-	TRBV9	TGTGCCAGCAGCAGGACAGGGGGCGTCAACGAGCAGTACTTC	CASSRTGGVNEQYF
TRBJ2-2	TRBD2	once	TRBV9	TGTGCCAGCAGCGTAGGAGGTAGCGGGAGCGGGACCGGGGAGCTGTTTTTT	CASSVGGSGSGTGELFF
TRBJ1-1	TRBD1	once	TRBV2	TGTGCCAGCATTGGAACAGGGGGCAACGCTGAAGCTTTCTTT	CASIGTGGNAEAFF
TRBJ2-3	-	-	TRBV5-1	TGCGCCAGCAGCCCTGACAGGGATACGCAGTATTTT	CASSPDRDTQYF
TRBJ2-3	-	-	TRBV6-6	TGTGCCAGCAGTGTCCCGGGACAAGGGACAGATACGCAGTATTTT	CASSVPGQGTDTQYF
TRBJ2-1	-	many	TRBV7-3	TGTGCCAGCAGCTTAAACAGGGACAATGAGCAGTTCTTC	CASSLNRDNEQFF
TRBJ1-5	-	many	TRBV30	TGTGCCTGGAGTGTACGGGGGGATCAGCCCCAGCATTTT	CAWSVRGDQPQHF
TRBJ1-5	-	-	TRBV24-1	-	CATTTGLRAVLRAGHQHF
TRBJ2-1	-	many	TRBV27	TGTGCCAGCAGTTTACCCCACAATGAGCAGTTCTTC	CASSLPHNEQFF
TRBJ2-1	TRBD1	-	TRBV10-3	TGTGCCATCAGTGGACAGGGACCCTACAATGAGCAGTTCTTC	CAISGQGPYNEQFF
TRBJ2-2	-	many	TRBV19	TGTGCCAGTGCGAGCGGAACCAACACCGGGGAGCTGTTTTTT	CASASGTNTGELFF
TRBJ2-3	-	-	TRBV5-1	TGCGCCTGCAGCTTGGAGGGTCCCACAGACACGCAGTATTTT	CACSLEGPTDTQYF
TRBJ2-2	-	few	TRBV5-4	TGTGCCAGCAGCTTGGTGGGTACCCCCGGGGAGCTGTTTTTT	CASSLVGTPGELFF
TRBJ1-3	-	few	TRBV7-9	TGTTCCAGCAGCTTAGCGCCAGGGGCTGGAAGCACCATATATTTT	CSSSLAPGAGSTIYF
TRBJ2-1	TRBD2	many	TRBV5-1	TGCGCCAGCAGTGGCCCAGGTAGCGGGAGAGGTAGGAGCAATGAGCAGTTCTTC	CASSGPGSGRGRSNEQFF
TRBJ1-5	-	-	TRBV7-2	TGTGCCAGCAGCTACTACTCAGGGGAACAGCCCCAGCATTTT	CASSYYSGEQPQHF
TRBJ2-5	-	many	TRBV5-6	TGTGCCAGCAGCTTACCGGGAGACGTTGAGACCCAGTACTTC	CASSLPGDVETQYF
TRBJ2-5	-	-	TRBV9	TGTGCCAGCAGCGGCGACTTGGGGACCCAGTACTTC	CASSGDLGTQYF
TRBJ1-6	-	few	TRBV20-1	TGCAGTGCTAGAGCGGCGAATTCACCCCTCCACTTT	CSARAANSPLHF
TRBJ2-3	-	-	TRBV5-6	-	CASSIYLCSVAGGQGRTDTQYF
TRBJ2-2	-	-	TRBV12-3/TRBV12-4	TGTGCCAGCAGTTTCGGACGTATTACCGGGGAGCTGTTTTTT	CASSFGRITGELFF
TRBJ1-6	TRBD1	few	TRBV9	TGTGCCAGCAGCGTAAAGGGGACAGGGTTAGGGTCACCCCTCCACTTT	CASSVKGTGLGSPLHF
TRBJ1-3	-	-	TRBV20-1	TGCAGTGCTAGAGATCCAGCGGGAAACACCATATATTTT	CSARDPAGNTIYF
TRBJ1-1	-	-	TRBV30	TGTGCCTGGGTGTGGGGCCGGTGGGACACTGAAGCTTTCTTT	CAWVWGRWDTEAFF
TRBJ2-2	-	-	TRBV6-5	TGTGCCAGCAGTCACTCGCGGCGCACCGGGGAGCTGTTTTTT	CASSHSRRTGELFF
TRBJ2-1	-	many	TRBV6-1	TGTGCCAGCAGTGAATTTACCCCCAATGAGCAGTTCTTC	CASSEFTPNEQFF
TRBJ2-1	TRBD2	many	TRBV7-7	TGTGCCAGCAGCCGAGGGACTAGCGGGAGTCAAAATGAGCAGTTCTTC	CASSRGTSGSQNEQFF
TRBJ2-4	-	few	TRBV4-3	TGCGCCAGCAGCCGTAGTTACTACCGGGACGGGTCGCCGTTATCAGCCAAAAACATTCAGTACTTC	CASSRSYYRDGSPLSAKNIQYF
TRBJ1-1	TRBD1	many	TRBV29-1	TGCAGCGTTGGACGGGACAGCACTGAAGCTTTCTTT	CSVGRDSTEAFF
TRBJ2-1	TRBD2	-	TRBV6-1	TGTGCCAGCAGTGAAGCTAGCGGGAGGGGGAGGGATGAGCAGTTCTTC	CASSEASGRGRDEQFF
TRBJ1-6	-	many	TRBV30	TGTGCCTGGAGTATAGGGGCAGGCGGTCCACCCCTCCACTTT	CAWSIGAGGPPLHF
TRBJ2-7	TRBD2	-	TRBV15	TGTGCCACCAGCAGAGACTTGGGCGGGAGCCCCGAGCAGTACTTC	CATSRDLGGSPEQYF
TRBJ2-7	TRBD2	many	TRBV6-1	TGTGCCAGCAGTGAATTCAGTAGCGGGAGACCCTACGAGCAGTACTTC	CASSEFSSGRPYEQYF
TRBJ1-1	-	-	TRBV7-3	TGTGCCAGCAGCTCTGCCGGTGGACAATCATCTGCTTTCTTT	CASSSAGGQSSAFF
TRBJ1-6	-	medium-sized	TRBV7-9	TGTGCCAGCAGCTTAGGGTCAGGGCTCATGAGGAATTCACCCCTCCACTTT	CASSLGSGLMRNSPLHF
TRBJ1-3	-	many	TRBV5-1	TGCGCCAGCAGCTTGACCCCAGGGGGAAACACCATATATTTT	CASSLTPGGNTIYF
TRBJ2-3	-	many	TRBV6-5	TGTGCCAGCAGTTATAAGGAGATCACAGATACGCAGTATTTT	CASSYKEITDTQYF
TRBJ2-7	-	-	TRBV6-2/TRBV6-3	TGTGCCAGCAATTACCCAGGCGGGCAGTACTTC	CASNYPGGQYF
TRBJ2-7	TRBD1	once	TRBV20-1	TGCAGTGCTCCGAGACAGGGGGCCGAGCAGTACTTC	CSAPRQGAEQYF
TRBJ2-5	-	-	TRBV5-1	TGCGCCAGCAGCCAGGCGAGAGAAGCCCAGTACTTC	CASSQAREAQYF
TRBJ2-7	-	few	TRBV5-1	TGCGCCAGCAGGTCAGGGGAGGAGCAGTACTTC	CASRSGEEQYF
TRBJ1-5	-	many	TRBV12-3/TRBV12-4	TGTGCCAGCAGTGAGGACGGTGATCAGCCCCAGCATTTT	CASSEDGDQPQHF
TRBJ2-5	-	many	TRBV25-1	TGTGCCAGCAGTGCTAGACGGCAGGGGGAGACCCAGTACTTC	CASSARRQGETQYF
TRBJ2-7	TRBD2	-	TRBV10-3	TGTGCCATCAGCCCTAGCGGGAGGGCCTACGAGCAGTACTTC	CAISPSGRAYEQYF
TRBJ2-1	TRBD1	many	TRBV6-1	TGTGCCAGCAGTGAGTGGACAGGCAATGAGCAGTTCTTC	CASSEWTGNEQFF
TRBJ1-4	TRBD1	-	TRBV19	TGTGCCAGTACCTCGACAGGGGCCACTAATGAAAAACTGTTTTTT	CASTSTGATNEKLFF
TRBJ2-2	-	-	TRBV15	TGTGCCACCAGCAGAGAACTCGGCGGAGGAGCAAGCGCCGGGGAGCTGTTTTTT	CATSRELGGGASAGELFF
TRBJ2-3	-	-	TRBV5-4	TGTGCCAGCAGCCCCGGGTCGGAGGGAGCGCAGTATTTT	CASSPGSEGAQYF